This T cell receptor beta chain originates from a study of T cell repertoires in cytomegalovirus infection. Study as a whole: TCR beta signatures that were public indicated CMV infection and matching HLA type.

CDR3 length: 16 amino acids. Trimming stripped 2 bases from V and 4 bases from J, with 15 bases between. Germline values: CDR1 SGHVS, CDR2 FNYEAQ. Via MiXCR, TCRdb re-called the reads, giving one row per CDR3 protein. The sample has tens of thousands of distinct CDR3 sequences; over 20% are singletons. About this clonotype: Its antigen is not identified.

The sample consisted of CD8+ T cells from cultured PBMCs, taken from culture after CMV antigen stimulation. The origin of this receptor is a human donor in good health (CMV status not recorded). Some clones in this sample may be carry-over from other donors' samples. This chain links TRBV7-6 with TRBJ2-1; D is ambiguous. CDR3 bases: TGTGCCAGCAGCTTAACCCCAGGACGTTCTTACAATGAGCAGTTCTTC. Translating gives CASSLTPGRSYNEQFF.